This T cell receptor beta chain was sequenced for a study of identical twins. Study-wide findings and caveats: Memory repertoires showed no such pattern, whereas abundant cord blood beta clonotypes carried fewer insertions. For out-of-frame beta sequences, excess twin sharing was weaker.

Via MiXCR, TCRdb re-called the 5' RACE reads, giving one row per CDR3 protein. Of under 300,000 distinct CDR3 sequences listed, roughly 13% are singletons. This clonotype has a count of ten or more. No antigen is known for it. The germline V gene has CDR1 SQVTM and CDR2 ANQGSEA. V lost 7 bases to trimming and J lost 5 bases; unmatched junction nucleotides: 1. The CDR3 covers 12 residues. Sample: memory (CD45RO+) T cells sorted from blood. The chain has TRBV29-1 and TRBJ2-2; 10 bases align to TRBD2. The receptor was derived from a woman between 18 and 29 years old in good health. In DNA form, the CDR3 reads TGCAGCGCGACTAGCGGGACCGGGGAGCTGTTTTTT. Amino acid sequence: CSATSGTGELFF.